This T cell receptor beta chain was sequenced in a study of brain T cells in children with intractable seizures. Using immunoSEQ multiplex PCR, the repertoire was profiled, and TCRdb retains in-frame clones only, with some absent. This repertoire shows roughly 120,000 clones, under 95% found once; its top ten account for 3.8%. Study conclusions and caveats: HCMV serostatus was not known, and viral specificity came from CDR3 similarity only.

Concerning this clone itself: The antigen is unknown.

The sequenced cases were selected for having the highest brain T cell transcript signatures. Pre-surgery treatment included at least one anti-epileptic drug. This CDR3 region has 14 residues. Looked up from germline, CDR1 is LNHDA and CDR2 is SQIVND (reference sequence). J gave up 4 bases and V 7 bases, and 7 bases lay outside the gene matches. Sequences were derived from peripheral blood, sampled at surgery. The receptor comes from a boy younger than two with hemimegalencephaly and intractable seizures. The rearrangement joins TRBV19 to TRBJ2-1, with TRBD2 matching 7 bases. Here the CDR3 DNA reads TGTGCCAGTAACACGGGACTACCTTACAATGAGCAGTTCTTC. It yields the protein CASNTGLPYNEQFF.